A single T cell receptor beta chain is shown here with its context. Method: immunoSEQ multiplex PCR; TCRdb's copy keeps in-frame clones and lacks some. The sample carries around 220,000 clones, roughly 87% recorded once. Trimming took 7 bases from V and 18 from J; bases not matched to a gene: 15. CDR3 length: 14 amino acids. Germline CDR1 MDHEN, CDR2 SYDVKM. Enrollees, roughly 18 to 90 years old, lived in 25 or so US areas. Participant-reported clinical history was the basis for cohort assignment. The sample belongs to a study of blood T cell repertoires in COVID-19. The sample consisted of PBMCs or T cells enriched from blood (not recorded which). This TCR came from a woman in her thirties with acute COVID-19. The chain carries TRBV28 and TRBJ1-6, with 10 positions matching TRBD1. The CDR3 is CASTPGDRGVWPHF. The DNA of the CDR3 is TGTGCCAGCACCCCAGGGGACAGGGGAGTTTGGCCCCACTTT.